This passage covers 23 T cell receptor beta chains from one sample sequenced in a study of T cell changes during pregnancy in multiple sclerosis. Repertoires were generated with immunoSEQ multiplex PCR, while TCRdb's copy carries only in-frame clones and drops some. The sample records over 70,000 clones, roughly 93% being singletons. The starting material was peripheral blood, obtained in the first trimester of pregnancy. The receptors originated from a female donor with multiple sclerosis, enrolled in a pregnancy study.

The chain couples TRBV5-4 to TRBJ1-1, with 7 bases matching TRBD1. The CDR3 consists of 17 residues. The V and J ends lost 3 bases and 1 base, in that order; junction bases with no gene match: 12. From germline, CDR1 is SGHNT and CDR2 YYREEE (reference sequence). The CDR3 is CASSSRSGTVWNTEAFF. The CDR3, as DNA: TGTGCCAGCAGCTCCAGGTCAGGGACAGTCTGGAACACTGAAGCTTTCTTT.

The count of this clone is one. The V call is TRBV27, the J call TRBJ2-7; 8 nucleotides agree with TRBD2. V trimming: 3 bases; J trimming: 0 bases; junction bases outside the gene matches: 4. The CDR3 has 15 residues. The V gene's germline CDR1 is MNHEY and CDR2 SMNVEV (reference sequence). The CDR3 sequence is CASSLIGGASYEQYF. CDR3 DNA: TGTGCCAGCAGTTTGATCGGGGGGGCCTCCTACGAGCAGTACTTC.

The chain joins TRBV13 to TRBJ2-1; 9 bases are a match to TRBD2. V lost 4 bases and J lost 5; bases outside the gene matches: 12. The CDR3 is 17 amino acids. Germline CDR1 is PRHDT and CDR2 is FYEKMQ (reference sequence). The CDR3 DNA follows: TGTGCCAGCAGCTCACCGATGGGACTAGCAGGGGACAATGAGCAGTTCTTC. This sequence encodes CASSSPMGLAGDNEQFF.

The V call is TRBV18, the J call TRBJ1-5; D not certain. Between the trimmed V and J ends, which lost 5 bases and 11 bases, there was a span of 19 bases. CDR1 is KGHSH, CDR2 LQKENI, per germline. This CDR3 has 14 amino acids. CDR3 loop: CASSNSPFPEAQHF. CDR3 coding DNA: TGTGCCAGCTCAAACTCCCCGTTCCCCGAAGCCCAGCATTTT.

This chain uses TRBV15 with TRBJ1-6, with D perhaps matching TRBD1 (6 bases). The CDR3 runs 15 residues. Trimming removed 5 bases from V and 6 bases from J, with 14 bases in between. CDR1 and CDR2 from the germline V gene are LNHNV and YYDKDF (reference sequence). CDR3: CATSDGQGRNSPLHF. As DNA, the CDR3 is TGTGCCACCAGCGATGGGCAGGGGCGTAATTCACCCCTCCACTTT. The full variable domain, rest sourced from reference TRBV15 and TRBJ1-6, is DAMVIQNPRYQVTQFGKPVTLSCSQTLNHNVMYWYQQKSSQAPKLLFHYYDKDFNNEADTPDNFQSRRPNTSFCFLDIRSPGLGDTAMYLCATSDGQGRNSPLHFGNGTRLTVT.

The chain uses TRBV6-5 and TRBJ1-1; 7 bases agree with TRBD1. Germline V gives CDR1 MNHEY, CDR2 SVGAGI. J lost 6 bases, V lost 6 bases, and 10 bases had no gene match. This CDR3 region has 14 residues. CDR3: CASRTGQVFSEAFF. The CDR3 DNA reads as TGTGCCAGCAGAACTGGACAGGTCTTTTCTGAAGCTTTCTTT.

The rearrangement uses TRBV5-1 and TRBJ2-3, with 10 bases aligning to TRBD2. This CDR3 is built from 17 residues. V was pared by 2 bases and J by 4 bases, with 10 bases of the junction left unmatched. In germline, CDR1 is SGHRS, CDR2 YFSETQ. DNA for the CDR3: TGCGCCAGCAGCTTTTGGACTAGCGGCCCCGCGGCAGATACGCAGTATTTT. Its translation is CASSFWTSGPAADTQYF.

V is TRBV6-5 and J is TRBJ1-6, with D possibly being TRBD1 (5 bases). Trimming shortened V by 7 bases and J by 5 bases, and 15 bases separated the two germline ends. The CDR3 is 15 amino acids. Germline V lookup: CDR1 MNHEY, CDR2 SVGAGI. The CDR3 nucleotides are TGTGCCAGCACTCAAGACAGTCCAAATAATTCACCCCTCCACTTT. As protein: CASTQDSPNNSPLHF.

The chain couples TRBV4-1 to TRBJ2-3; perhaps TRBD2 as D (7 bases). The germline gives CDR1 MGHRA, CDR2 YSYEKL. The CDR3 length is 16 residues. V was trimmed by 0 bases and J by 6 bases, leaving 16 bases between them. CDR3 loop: CASSQEGRGRGDTQYF. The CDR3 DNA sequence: TGCGCCAGCAGCCAAGAAGGGCGGGGGCGGGGGGATACGCAGTATTTT.

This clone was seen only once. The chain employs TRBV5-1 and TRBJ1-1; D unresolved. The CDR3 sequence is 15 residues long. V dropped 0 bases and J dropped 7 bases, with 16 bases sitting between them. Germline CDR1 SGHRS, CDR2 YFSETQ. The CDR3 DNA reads TGCGCCAGCAGCTTGGGCGGGATTATGGTAAATGAAGCTTTCTTT. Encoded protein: CASSLGGIMVNEAFF. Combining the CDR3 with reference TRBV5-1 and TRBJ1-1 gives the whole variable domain KAGVTQTPRYLIKTRGQQVTLSCSPISGHRSVSWYQQTPGQGLQFLFEYFSETQRNKGNFPGRFSGRQFSNSRSEMNVSTLELGDSALYLCASSLGGIMVNEAFFGQGTRLTVV.

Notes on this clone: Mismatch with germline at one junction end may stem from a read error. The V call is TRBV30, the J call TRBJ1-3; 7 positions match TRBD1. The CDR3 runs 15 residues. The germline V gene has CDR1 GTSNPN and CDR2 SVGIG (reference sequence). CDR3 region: CAWSVTGASPNAIYF. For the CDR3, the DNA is TGTGCCTGGAGTGTAACAGGGGCCTCCCCAAACGCCATATATTTT. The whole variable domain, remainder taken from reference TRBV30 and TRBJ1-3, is SQTIHQWPATLVQPVGSPLSLECTVEGTSNPNLYWYRQAAGRGLQLLFYSVGIGQISSEVPQNLSASRPQDRQFILSSKKLLLSDSGFYLCAWSVTGASPNAIYFGEGSWLTVV.

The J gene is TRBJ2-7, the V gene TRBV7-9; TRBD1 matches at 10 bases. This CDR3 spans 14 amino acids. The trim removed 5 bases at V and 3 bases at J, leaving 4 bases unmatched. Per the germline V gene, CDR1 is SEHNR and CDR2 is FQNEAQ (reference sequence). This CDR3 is CASSPDRGVYEQYF. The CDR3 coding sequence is TGTGCCAGCAGCCCGGACAGGGGGGTCTACGAGCAGTACTTC.

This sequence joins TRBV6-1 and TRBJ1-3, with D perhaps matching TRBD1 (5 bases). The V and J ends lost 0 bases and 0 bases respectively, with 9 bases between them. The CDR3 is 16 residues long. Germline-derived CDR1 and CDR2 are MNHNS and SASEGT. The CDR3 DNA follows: TGTGCCAGCAGTGAAGCGGGGCTTCACTCTGGAAACACCATATATTTT. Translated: CASSEAGLHSGNTIYF.

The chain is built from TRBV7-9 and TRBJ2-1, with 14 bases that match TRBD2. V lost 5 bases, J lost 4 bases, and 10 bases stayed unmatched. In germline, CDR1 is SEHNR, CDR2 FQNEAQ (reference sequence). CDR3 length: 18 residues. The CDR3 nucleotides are TGTGCCAGCAGCCCTCCGACTAGCGGGGGGGAGAGGTACAATGAGCAGTTCTTC. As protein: CASSPPTSGGERYNEQFF.

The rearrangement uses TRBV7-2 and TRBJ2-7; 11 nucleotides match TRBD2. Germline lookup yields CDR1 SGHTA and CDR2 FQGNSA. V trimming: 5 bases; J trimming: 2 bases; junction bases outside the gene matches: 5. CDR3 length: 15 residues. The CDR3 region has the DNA TGTGCCAGCAGCCTTAGCGGGGGGGGAACCTACGAGCAGTACTTC. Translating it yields CASSLSGGGTYEQYF.

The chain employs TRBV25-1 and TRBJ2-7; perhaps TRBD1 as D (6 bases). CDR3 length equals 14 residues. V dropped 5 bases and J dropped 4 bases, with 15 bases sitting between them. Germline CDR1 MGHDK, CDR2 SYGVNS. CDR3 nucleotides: TGTGCCAGCAGTTATACAGGGACACCATACGAGCAGTACTTC. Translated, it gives CASSYTGTPYEQYF.

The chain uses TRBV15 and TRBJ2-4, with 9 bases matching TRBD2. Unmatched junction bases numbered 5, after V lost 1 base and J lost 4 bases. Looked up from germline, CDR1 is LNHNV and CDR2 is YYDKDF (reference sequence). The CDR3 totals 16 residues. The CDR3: CATSRVGGGEKNIQYF. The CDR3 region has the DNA TGTGCCACCAGCAGAGTTGGCGGGGGGGAGAAAAACATTCAGTACTTC. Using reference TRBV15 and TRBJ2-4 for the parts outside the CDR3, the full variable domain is DAMVIQNPRYQVTQFGKPVTLSCSQTLNHNVMYWYQQKSSQAPKLLFHYYDKDFNNEADTPDNFQSRRPNTSFCFLDIRSPGLGDTAMYLCATSRVGGGEKNIQYFGAGTRLSVL.

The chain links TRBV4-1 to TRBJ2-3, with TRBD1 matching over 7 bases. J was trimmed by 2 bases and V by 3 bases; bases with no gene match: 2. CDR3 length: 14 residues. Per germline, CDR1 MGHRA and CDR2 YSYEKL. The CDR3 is CASSQGQNTDTQYF. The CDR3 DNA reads TGCGCCAGCAGCCAGGGACAGAACACAGATACGCAGTATTTT.

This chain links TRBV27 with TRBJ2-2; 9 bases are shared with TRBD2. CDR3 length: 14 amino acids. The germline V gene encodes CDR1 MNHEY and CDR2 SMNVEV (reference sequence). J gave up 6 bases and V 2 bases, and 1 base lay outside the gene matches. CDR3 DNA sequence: TGTGCCAGCAGTTTAGGGACTAGCCCCGGGGAGCTGTTTTTT. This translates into CASSLGTSPGELFF.

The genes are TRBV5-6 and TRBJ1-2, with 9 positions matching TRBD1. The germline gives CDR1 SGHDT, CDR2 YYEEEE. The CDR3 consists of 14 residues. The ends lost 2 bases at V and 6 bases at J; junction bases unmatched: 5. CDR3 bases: TGTGCCAGCAGCTTAAGCGGGACAGGGAATGGCTACACCTTC. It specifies CASSLSGTGNGYTF.

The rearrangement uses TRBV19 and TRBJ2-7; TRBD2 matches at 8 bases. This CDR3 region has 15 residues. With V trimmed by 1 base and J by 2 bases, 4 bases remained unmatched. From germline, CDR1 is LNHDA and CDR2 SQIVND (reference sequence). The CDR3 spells CASSIVASGPYEQYF. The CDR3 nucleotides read TGTGCCAGTAGTATAGTGGCTAGCGGGCCCTACGAGCAGTACTTC.

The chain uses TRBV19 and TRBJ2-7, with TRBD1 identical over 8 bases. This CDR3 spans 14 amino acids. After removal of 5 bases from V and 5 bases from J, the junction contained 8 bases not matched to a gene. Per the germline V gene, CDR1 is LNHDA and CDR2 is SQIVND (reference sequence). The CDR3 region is CASSPDGGQDEQYF. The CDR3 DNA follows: TGTGCCAGTAGTCCCGACGGGGGACAGGACGAGCAGTACTTC.

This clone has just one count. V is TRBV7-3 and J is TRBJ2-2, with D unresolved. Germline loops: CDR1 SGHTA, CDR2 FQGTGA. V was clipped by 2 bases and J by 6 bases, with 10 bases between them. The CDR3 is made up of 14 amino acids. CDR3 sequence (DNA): TGTGCCAGCAGCTTATCCAGCGTGCCCGGGGAGCTGTTTTTT. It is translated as CASSLSSVPGELFF.